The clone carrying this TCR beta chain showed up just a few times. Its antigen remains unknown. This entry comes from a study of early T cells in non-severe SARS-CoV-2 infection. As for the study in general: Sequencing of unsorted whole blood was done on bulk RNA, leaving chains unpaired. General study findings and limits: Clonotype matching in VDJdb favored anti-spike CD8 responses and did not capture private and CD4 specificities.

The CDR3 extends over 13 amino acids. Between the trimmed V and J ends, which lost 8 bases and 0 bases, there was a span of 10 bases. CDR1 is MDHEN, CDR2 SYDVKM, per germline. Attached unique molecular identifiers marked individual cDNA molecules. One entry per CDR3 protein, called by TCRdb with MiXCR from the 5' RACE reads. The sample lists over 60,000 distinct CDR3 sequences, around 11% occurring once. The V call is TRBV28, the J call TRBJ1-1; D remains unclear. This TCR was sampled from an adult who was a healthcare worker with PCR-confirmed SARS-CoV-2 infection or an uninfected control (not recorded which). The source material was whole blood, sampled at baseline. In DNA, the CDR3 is TGTGCCAGCCAACGATCTATGAACACTGAAGCTTTCTTT. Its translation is CASQRSMNTEAFF.